This T cell receptor beta chain was captured by sequencing in a study of CD8 T cells in ankylosing spondylitis. Study observations and caveats: The study identified a TCR beta motif of about eight highly homologous variants that appeared characteristic of ankylosing spondylitis blood. Significant enrichment of disease-linked clones was reported in matched ankylosing spondylitis synovial fluid. Before this, some motif variants had been reported in reactive arthritis synovial fluid and blood. Disease-associated clonotypes exhibited CD8+ identity and were relatively infrequent in peripheral blood.

A few counts support this clonotype. Its antigen is not identified. For TCR beta, libraries came from quantitative 5'-RACE with molecular barcodes. From the 5' RACE reads, TCRdb called clonotypes with MiXCR, one entry per CDR3 protein. This table holds fewer than 500,000 distinct CDR3 sequences, 26% found once. The clonotype originates from a male donor with ankylosing spondylitis. The sample comprised blood, either unsorted or a sorted T cell fraction (not recorded which).

The CDR3 DNA sequence: TGCAGTGCTAGGGCTCGGGGGGATAGCAATCAGCCCCAGCATTTT. This gives the protein CSARARGDSNQPQHF. V and J are TRBV20-1 and TRBJ1-5; D is perhaps TRBD1 (5 bases). Per germline, CDR1 DFQATT and CDR2 SNEGSKA (reference sequence). The germline V and J ends were trimmed by 3 bases and 0 bases, with 12 bases remaining between them. The CDR3 runs 15 residues.